These 8 T cell receptor beta chains were all obtained from the same sample, sequenced in a study of blood T cell repertoires in COVID-19. Data came from immunoSEQ multiplex PCR; TCRdb stores just in-frame clones and leaves some out. The sample consists of hundreds of thousands of clones, 89% of them appearing once. The sequencing sample was made of PBMCs or T cells enriched from blood (not recorded which). The receptors were sampled from a woman aged 25 to 45 who had recovered from COVID-19.

V gene TRBV19 combines with J gene TRBJ1-4; D is undetermined. CDR1 and CDR2 (germline): LNHDA, SQIVND (reference sequence). The CDR3 runs to 12 residues. Trimming left V 1 base short and J 9 bases short, with 6 bases between. The CDR3 DNA is TGTGCCAGTAGTATAGGAGAGAAAAAACTGTTTTTT. Protein: CASSIGEKKLFF.

The CDR3 coding sequence is TGTGCCAGCAGTTTCTCGGGGACAGGGGACACTGAAGCTTTCTTT. Translating it yields CASSFSGTGDTEAFF. V usage is TRBV28 and J usage is TRBJ1-1, with TRBD1 matching 10 bases. Unmatched junction bases numbered 4, after V lost 3 bases and J lost 3 bases. CDR1 and CDR2 (germline): MDHEN, SYDVKM. The CDR3 runs 15 residues. Supplemented by reference TRBV28 and TRBJ1-1, the full variable domain reads DVKVTQSSRYLVKRTGEKVFLECVQDMDHENMFWYRQDPGLGLRLIYFSYDVKMKEKGDIPEGYSVSREKKERFSLILESASTNQTSMYLCASSFSGTGDTEAFFGQGTRLTVV.

The rearrangement links TRBV18 to TRBJ1-1; TRBD1 aligns across 8 bases. This CDR3 contains 15 residues. Germline lookup yields CDR1 KGHSH and CDR2 LQKENI. Unmatched junction bases numbered 9, after V lost 3 bases and J lost 6 bases. The CDR3, as DNA: TGTGCCAGCTCACCCCCAGACAGGGGAGCCGCTGAAGCTTTCTTT. It yields the protein CASSPPDRGAAEAFF. The full variable domain, its missing parts supplied by reference TRBV18 and TRBJ1-1, is NAGVMQNPRHLVRRRGQEARLRCSPMKGHSHVYWYRQLPEEGLKFMVYLQKENIIDESGMPKERFSAEFPKEGPSILRIQQVVRGDSAAYFCASSPPDRGAAEAFFGQGTRLTVV.

The chain combines TRBV13 with TRBJ2-1; D is uncertain. The CDR3 spans 12 residues. V gave up 3 bases and J gave up 7 bases, with 7 bases separating them. Germline V gives CDR1 PRHDT, CDR2 FYEKMQ (reference sequence). The CDR3 nucleotides are TGTGCCAGCAGCTTCGAGGCGAATGAGCAGTTCTTC. It codes for CASSFEANEQFF.

As DNA, the CDR3 is TGTGCCATCAGTGAGGGGGCAAGGGGAGATACGCAGTATTTT. Translating gives CAISEGARGDTQYF. This sequence joins TRBV10-3 and TRBJ2-3; D possibly corresponds to TRBD1 (5 bases). Germline V gives CDR1 ENHRY, CDR2 SYGVKD. This CDR3 spans 14 amino acids. Trimming removed 2 bases from V and 5 bases from J, with 11 bases in between.

V and J are TRBV18 and TRBJ2-2, with 8 bases matching TRBD1. J lost 2 bases, V lost 3 bases, and 5 bases had no gene match. There are 16 residues in the CDR3. Germline V gene lookup returns CDR1 KGHSH and CDR2 LQKENI. CDR3 DNA: TGTGCCAGCTCACCCAGGGACAGGAAAAACACCGGGGAGCTGTTTTTT. Translated, it gives CASSPRDRKNTGELFF.

A single count supports this clone. CDR3 protein: CASRGVWNTGELFF. The DNA of the CDR3 is TGTGCCAGCCGCGGGGTGTGGAACACCGGGGAGCTGTTTTTT. The chain has TRBV6-4 and TRBJ2-2; D might be TRBD2 (6 bases). The CDR3 spans 14 residues. Deletions cut 8 bases from V and 1 base from J, with 11 bases between. The germline V gene encodes CDR1 MRHNA and CDR2 SNTAGT.

This clone has only one observation. The chain links TRBV11-2 to TRBJ1-2; tentatively, D is TRBD1 (6 bases). The CDR3 spans 15 residues. Germline V CDR1 and CDR2: SGHAT, FQNNGV. V lost 1 base and J 6 bases, leaving 15 bases between the germline ends. This chain's CDR3 is CASSLVRGAVDGYTF. In DNA form, the CDR3 reads TGTGCCAGCAGCTTAGTACGGGGGGCTGTAGATGGCTACACCTTC.